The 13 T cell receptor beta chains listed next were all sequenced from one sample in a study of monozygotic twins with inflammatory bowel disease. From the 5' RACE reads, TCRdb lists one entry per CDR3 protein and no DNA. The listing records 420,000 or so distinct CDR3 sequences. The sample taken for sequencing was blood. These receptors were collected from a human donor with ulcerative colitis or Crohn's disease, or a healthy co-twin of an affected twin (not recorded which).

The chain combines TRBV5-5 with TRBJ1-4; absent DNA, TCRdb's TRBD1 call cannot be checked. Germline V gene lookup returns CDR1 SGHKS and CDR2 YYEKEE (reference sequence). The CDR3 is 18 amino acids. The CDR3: CASSSLLSDRVANEKLFF.

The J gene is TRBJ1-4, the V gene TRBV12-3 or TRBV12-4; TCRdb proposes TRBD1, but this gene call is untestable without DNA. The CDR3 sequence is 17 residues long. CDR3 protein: CASSLGGGGSSNEKLFF.

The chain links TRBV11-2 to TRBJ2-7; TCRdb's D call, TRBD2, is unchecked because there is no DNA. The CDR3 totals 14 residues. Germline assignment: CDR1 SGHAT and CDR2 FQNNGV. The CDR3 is CASSSTSGIYEQYF.

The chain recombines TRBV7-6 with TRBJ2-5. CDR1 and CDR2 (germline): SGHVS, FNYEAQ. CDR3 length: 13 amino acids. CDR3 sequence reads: CASSFNLRETQYF. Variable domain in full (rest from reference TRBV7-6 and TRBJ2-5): GAGVSQSPRYKVTKRGQDVALRCDPISGHVSLYWYRQALGQGPEFLTYFNYEAQQDKSGLPNDRFSAERPEGSISTLTIQRTEQRDSAMYRCASSFNLRETQYFGPGTRLLVL.

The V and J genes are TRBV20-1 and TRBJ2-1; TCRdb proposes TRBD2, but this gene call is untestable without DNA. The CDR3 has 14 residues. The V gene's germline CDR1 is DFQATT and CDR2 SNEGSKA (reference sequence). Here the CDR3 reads CSARARAGDNEQFF.

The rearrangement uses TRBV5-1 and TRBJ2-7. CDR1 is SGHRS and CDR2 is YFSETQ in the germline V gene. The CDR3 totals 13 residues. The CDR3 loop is CASSLLSYYEQYF. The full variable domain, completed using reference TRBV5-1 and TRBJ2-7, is KAGVTQTPRYLIKTRGQQVTLSCSPISGHRSVSWYQQTPGQGLQFLFEYFSETQRNKGNFPGRFSGRQFSNSRSEMNVSTLELGDSALYLCASSLLSYYEQYFGPGTRLTVT.

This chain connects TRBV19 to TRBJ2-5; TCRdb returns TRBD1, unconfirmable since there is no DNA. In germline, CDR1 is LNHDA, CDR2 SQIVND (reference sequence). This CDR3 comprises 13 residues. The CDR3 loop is CASGVDRVGTQYF.

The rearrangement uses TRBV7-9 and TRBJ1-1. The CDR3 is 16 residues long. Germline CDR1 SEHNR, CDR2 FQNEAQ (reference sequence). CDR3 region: CASSSSPGEGDTEAFF.

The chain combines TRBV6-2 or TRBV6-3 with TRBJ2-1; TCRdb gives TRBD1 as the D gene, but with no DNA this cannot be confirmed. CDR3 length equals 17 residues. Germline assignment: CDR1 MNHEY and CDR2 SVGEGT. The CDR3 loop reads CASSPSQKDDRVNEQFF.

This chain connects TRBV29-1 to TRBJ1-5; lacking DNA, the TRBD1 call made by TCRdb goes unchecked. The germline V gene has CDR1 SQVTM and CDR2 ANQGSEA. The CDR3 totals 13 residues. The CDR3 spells CSVSLGRDQPQHF.

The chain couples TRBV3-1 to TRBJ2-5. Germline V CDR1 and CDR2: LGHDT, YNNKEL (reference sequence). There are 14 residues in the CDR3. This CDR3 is CASSRNVGQETQYF.

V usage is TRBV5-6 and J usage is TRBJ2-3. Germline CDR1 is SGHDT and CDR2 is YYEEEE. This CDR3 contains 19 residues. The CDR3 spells CASSLMVERGRSPTDTQYF.

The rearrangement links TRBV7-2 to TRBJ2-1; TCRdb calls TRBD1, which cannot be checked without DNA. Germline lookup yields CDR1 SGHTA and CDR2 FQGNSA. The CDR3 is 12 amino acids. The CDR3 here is CASSLRTRGLFF.